This note documents a single T cell receptor beta chain sequence. Antigen specificity is unknown. In TCRdb, the 5' RACE reads were re-called with MiXCR into one record per CDR3 protein. The table has 450,000 to 650,000 distinct CDR3 sequences, around a fifth seen once. The data belong to a study of T cells after yellow fever vaccination. Study-wide findings and caveats: In post-booster samples, most primary-vaccination clones reappeared (about 95% CD4, nearly 90% CD8).

V lost 0 bases and J 10 bases, leaving 9 bases between the germline ends. The CDR3 spans 13 residues. In germline, CDR1 is LGHNA, CDR2 YSLEER. The input for sequencing was PBMCs, taken about 20 days after the first yellow fever vaccination. This chain uses TRBV4-3 with TRBJ1-4, with D unresolved. This sequence was found in a man between 18 and 29 years old who received the YFV17D yellow fever vaccine. CDR3 sequence: CASSQDQRVKLFF. The CDR3 nucleotides read TGCGCCAGCAGCCAAGATCAGAGGGTAAAACTGTTTTTT.